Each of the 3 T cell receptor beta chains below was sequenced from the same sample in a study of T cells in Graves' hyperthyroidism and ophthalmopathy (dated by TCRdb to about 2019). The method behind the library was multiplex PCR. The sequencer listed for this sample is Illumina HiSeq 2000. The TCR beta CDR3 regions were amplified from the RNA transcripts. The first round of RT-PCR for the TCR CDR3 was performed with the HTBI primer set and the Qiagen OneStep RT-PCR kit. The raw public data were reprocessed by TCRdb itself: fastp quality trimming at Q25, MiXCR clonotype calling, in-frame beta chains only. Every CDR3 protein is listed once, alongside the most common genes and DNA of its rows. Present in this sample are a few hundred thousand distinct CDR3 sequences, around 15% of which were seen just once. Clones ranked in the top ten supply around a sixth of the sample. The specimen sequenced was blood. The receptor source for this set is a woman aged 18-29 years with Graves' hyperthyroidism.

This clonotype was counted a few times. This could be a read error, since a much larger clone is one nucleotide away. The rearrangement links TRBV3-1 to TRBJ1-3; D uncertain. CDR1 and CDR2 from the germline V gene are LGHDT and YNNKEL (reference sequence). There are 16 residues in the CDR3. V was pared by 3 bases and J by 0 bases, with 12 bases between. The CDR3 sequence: CASSQDSQPSGNTIYF. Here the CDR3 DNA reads TGTGCCAGCAGCCAGGACTCGCAGCCCTCTGGAAACACCATATATTTT.

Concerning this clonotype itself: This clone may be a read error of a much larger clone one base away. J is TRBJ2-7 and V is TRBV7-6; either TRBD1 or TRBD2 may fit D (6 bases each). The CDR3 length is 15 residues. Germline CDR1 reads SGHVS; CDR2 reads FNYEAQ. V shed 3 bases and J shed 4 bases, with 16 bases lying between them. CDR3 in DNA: TGTGCCAGCAGCTTGAAGGGGGGCGCTACGTACGAGCAGTACTTC. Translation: CASSLKGGATYEQYF.

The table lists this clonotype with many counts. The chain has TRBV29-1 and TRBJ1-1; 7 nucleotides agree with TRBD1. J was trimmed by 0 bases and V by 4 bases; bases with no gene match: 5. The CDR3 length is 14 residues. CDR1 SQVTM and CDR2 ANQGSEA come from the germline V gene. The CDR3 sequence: CSVAHGTVNTEAFF. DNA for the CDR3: TGCAGCGTTGCCCACGGGACAGTGAACACTGAAGCTTTCTTT.